The clone carrying this T cell receptor (beta chain) was recorded a few times. These data are taken from a study of blood T cells in healthy people across ages. Per the germline V gene, CDR1 is SGHTA and CDR2 is FQGNSA. The CDR3 has 11 amino acids. The V gene lost 2 bases and the J gene lost 13 bases, with 11 bases spanning the gap. Primed by a sample-barcoded 5' primer and a J-beta primer mix, a second PCR proceeded for about 6 to 12 cycles. TCRdb ran MiXCR on the 5' RACE reads and lists one entry per CDR3 protein. The sample includes around 1,600,000 distinct CDR3 sequences, roughly 43% seen only once; the top ten take more than 4%.

V and J are TRBV7-2 and TRBJ1-2; unclear D gene. The sequencing input was blood. The receptor's source is a woman between 18 and 29 years old in good health. The CDR3 loop is CASSLFRDPTF. The CDR3 nucleotides read TGTGCCAGCAGCTTATTCCGCGACCCCACCTTC.